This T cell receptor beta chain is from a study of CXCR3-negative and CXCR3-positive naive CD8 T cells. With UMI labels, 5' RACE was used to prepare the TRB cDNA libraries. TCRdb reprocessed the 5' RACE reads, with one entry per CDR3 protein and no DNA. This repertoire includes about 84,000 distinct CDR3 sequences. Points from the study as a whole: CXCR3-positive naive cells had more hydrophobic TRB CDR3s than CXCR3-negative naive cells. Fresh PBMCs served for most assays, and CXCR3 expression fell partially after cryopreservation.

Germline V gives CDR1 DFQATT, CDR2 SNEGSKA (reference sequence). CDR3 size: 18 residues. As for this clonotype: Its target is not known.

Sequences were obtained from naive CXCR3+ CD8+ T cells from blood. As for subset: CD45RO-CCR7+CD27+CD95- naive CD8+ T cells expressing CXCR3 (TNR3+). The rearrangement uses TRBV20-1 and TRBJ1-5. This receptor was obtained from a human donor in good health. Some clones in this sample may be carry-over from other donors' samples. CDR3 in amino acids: CSARERERKLYSNQPQHF.